This T cell receptor beta chain comes out of a study of cytomegalovirus exposure and HLA in healthy donors. Study-level results: Researchers reported in a later analysis that a missense DCLRE1C variant was tied to TCR beta V- and J-gene trimming.

Per the germline V gene, CDR1 is SGHNT and CDR2 is YYREEE (reference sequence). The CDR3 is made up of 13 amino acids. The J segment lost 5 bases and the V segment lost 4 bases, leaving 4 bases of the junction unmatched. Both 60 Vbeta primers and 13 Jbeta primers went into the PCR. The data were produced by immunoSEQ multiplex PCR, yet TCRdb's version contains in-frame clones alone and is incomplete. The sample lists around 180,000 clones; about four fifths were seen once. When sampled, the donors appeared nominally healthy, though they likely had unrecorded immune exposures. A remark on this clone: Its antigen remains unidentified.

Sequenced material: PBMCs. The V gene is TRBV5-4, the J gene TRBJ2-3; 7 nucleotides agree with TRBD2. This sequence was found in a woman in her twenties or thirties in good health and CMV-seropositive. CDR3 sequence reads: CASSPGRGDTQYF. DNA of the CDR3: TGTGCCAGCAGCCCGGGGAGGGGAGATACGCAGTATTTT.